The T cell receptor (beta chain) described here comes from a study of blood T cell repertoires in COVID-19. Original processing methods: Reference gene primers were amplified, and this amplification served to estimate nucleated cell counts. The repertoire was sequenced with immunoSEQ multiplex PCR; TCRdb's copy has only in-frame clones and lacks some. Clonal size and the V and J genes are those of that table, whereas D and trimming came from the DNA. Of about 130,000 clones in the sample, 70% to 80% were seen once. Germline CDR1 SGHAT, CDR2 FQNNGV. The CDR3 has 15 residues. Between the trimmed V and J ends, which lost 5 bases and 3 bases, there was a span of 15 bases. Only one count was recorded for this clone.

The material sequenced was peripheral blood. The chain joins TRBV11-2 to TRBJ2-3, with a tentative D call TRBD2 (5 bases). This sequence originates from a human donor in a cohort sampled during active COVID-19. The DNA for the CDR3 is TGTGCCAGCAGCGTGAGGCTAGCCTCTACAGATACGCAGTATTTT. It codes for CASSVRLASTDTQYF. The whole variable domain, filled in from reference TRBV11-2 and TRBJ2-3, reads EAGVAQSPRYKIIEKRQSVAFWCNPISGHATLYWYQQILGQGPKLLIQFQNNGVVDDSQLPKDRFSAERLKGVDSTLKIQPAKLEDSAVYLCASSVRLASTDTQYFGPGTRLTVL.